The present T cell receptor beta chain was sequenced within a study of T cell responses to AZD1222 COVID-19 vaccine. Points from the study as a whole: Across spike, vaccine-associated CD4 TCRs were found, dominant at 160-218 and 743-854.

Notes on this clone: What it binds is not known.

CDR3 size: 14 residues. CDR1 is SEHNR, CDR2 FQNEAQ, per germline (reference sequence). The V and J ends lost 5 bases and 10 bases, in that order; junction bases with no gene match: 8. Some clones are missing from TCRdb's copy, which holds only in-frame ones; the method was immunoSEQ multiplex PCR. The data contain about 89,000 clones, about 89% of them seen just once; the ten biggest clones take up 11%. This clonotype was sampled from an adult who received the AZD1222 COVID-19 vaccine. The sequencing used peripheral blood, collected 28 days after the second AZD1222 dose. V gene TRBV7-9 combines with J gene TRBJ1-6; 7 bases are shared with TRBD1. The CDR3 nucleotides read TGTGCCAGCAGCCCCCGACAGGGTCAGTCACCCCTCCACTTT. This sequence encodes CASSPRQGQSPLHF.